Shown below are 30 T cell receptor beta chains from a single sample sequenced in a study of blood T cells in healthy people across ages. Primers used in a second PCR of about 6 to 12 cycles were a sample-barcoded 5' primer and a J-beta primer mix. MiXCR, applied by TCRdb to the 5' RACE reads, yields one record per CDR3 protein. The sample has 1.5 million to 2 million distinct CDR3 sequences; 35% to 50% are singletons. The sequenced sample consisted of blood. The receptors come from a human donor in good health.

Written as DNA, the CDR3 is TGTGCCAGCAGCCCATCGACAGGGAACGGGGAGCTGTTTTTT. This sequence encodes CASSPSTGNGELFF. J is TRBJ2-2 and V is TRBV7-2; TRBD1 aligns across 7 bases. The V gene end was trimmed by 5 bases and the J gene end by 7 bases; junction bases not matched to a gene: 7. The CDR3 is 14 residues long. The germline CDR1 and CDR2 sequences are SGHTA and FQGNSA.

V and J are TRBV7-2 and TRBJ1-2, with D unclear. Germline V lookup: CDR1 SGHTA, CDR2 FQGNSA. Trimming took 5 bases from V and 2 from J, leaving 12 bases between them. The CDR3 is 14 amino acids. In nucleotides, the CDR3 is TGTGCCAGCAGCCCCAGCGACCCCAACTATGGCTACACCTTC. It codes for CASSPSDPNYGYTF.

The chain uses TRBV7-2 and TRBJ2-4; no reliable D call. Trimming removed 3 bases at V and 4 bases at J, with 19 bases between. Germline lookup yields CDR1 SGHTA and CDR2 FQGNSA. The CDR3 length is 17 residues. CDR3 protein: CASSFLPIRALKNIQYF. The CDR3 DNA follows: TGTGCCAGCAGCTTTCTACCGATTCGGGCCCTTAAAAACATTCAGTACTTC.

J is TRBJ1-1 and V is TRBV6-5; D possibly corresponds to TRBD1 (5 bases). The CDR3 is 13 amino acids. Trimming removed 0 bases at V and 11 bases at J, with 13 bases between. The germline V gene has CDR1 MNHEY and CDR2 SVGAGI. CDR3 amino acids: CASSYSGGTPAFF. CDR3 nucleotide sequence: TGTGCCAGCAGTTACTCTGGGGGGACCCCTGCTTTCTTT.

This clonotype showed up just a few times. The chain links TRBV20-1 to TRBJ2-7; TRBD1 matches at 7 bases. V shed 2 bases, J shed 1 base, and the junction held 8 bases outside the gene matches. Germline V gene lookup returns CDR1 DFQATT and CDR2 SNEGSKA (reference sequence). The CDR3 consists of 15 residues. CDR3 residues: CSARSSTGFSYEQYF. The CDR3, as DNA: TGCAGTGCTAGATCTTCGACAGGGTTTTCCTACGAGCAGTACTTC.

The V gene is TRBV11-2, the J gene TRBJ2-5; 7 bases map to TRBD2. CDR1 and CDR2 (germline): SGHAT, FQNNGV. This CDR3 region has 16 residues. With V trimmed by 5 bases and J by 4 bases, 13 bases remained unmatched. The chain's CDR3 is CASSHPVSGGAETQYF. CDR3 in DNA: TGTGCCAGCAGCCATCCGGTTTCGGGAGGAGCAGAGACCCAGTACTTC.

This clonotype turned up a few times. The chain uses TRBV2 and TRBJ1-1; D is ambiguous. V lost 2 bases and J lost 9, with 10 bases in between. CDR1 SNHLY and CDR2 FYNNEI come from the germline V gene. This CDR3 has 12 amino acids. CDR3 DNA: TGTGCCAGCAGTGAATCGGGGAACAAAGCTTTCTTT. Residues: CASSESGNKAFF.

Note on this clonotype: Compared with germline, one end of the junction differs, possibly owing to a read error. The gene calls are TRBV7-8 and TRBJ2-1, with D possibly being TRBD1 (5 bases). The CDR3 contains 14 residues. Germline-derived CDR1 and CDR2 are SGHVS and FQNEAQ. This chain's CDR3 is CASTLLRGYNEQFF. The CDR3 DNA follows: TGTGCCAGCACCTTACTTAGGGGATACAATGAGCAGTTCTTC.

Note on this clonotype: At one end, the junction sequence differs from germline, possibly due to a read error. The chain has TRBV7-2 and TRBJ2-1; D unresolved. This CDR3 has 14 residues. CDR1 and CDR2 from the germline V gene are SGHTA and FQGNSA. CDR3 in DNA: TGTGCCAGCAGCCCATCAAGTCGGCACAATGGGCAGTTCTTC. This translates into CASSPSSRHNGQFF. The whole variable domain, filled in from reference TRBV7-2 and TRBJ2-1, reads GAGVSQSPSNKVTEKGKDVELRCDPISGHTALYWYRQSLGQGLEFLIYFQGNSAPDKSGLPSDRFSAERTGGSVSTLTIQRTQQEDSAVYLCASSPSSRHNGQFFGPGTRLTVL.

This rearrangement joins TRBV9 to TRBJ2-1, with 12 bases fitting TRBD2. The CDR3 runs 16 residues. V lost 4 bases, J lost 3 bases, and 5 bases stayed unmatched. Germline CDR1 SGDLS, CDR2 YYNGEE. The DNA of the CDR3 is TGTGCCAGCAGCCCCCGGACTAGCGGGGTCTACAATGAGCAGTTCTTC. This encodes CASSPRTSGVYNEQFF.

There are a few counts of this clonotype. The V gene is TRBV4-3, the J gene TRBJ1-6; 7 bases match TRBD1. V lost 0 bases to trimming and J lost 6 bases; unmatched junction nucleotides: 5. The length of the CDR3 is 16 residues. Germline assignment: CDR1 LGHNA and CDR2 YSLEER. The CDR3 protein is CASSQETGRRNSPLHF. DNA of the CDR3: TGCGCCAGCAGCCAAGAGACAGGGCGACGTAATTCACCCCTCCACTTT.

This clonotype was seen a handful of times. The V call is TRBV18, the J call TRBJ2-1; 8 nucleotides align to TRBD2. With 8 bases clipped from V and 3 bases from J, the junction kept 9 bases outside the gene matches. CDR1 is KGHSH and CDR2 is LQKENI in the germline V gene. The CDR3 has 15 residues. The CDR3 region has the DNA TGTGCCAGCCGACCGGGACTAGGAAACTACAATGAGCAGTTCTTC. Its translation: CASRPGLGNYNEQFF. The entire variable domain, with the rest obtained from reference TRBV18 and TRBJ2-1, is as follows: NAGVMQNPRHLVRRRGQEARLRCSPMKGHSHVYWYRQLPEEGLKFMVYLQKENIIDESGMPKERFSAEFPKEGPSILRIQQVVRGDSAAYFCASRPGLGNYNEQFFGPGTRLTVL.

This clonotype was observed a few times. The genes are TRBV20-1 and TRBJ2-3; no definite D call. Per germline, CDR1 DFQATT and CDR2 SNEGSKA (reference sequence). Deletions cut 6 bases from V and 4 bases from J, with 11 bases between. This CDR3 has 12 amino acids. CDR3 residues: CSAQRQADTQYF. As DNA, the CDR3 is TGCAGTGCGCAGAGGCAGGCAGATACGCAGTATTTT.

As to this clonotype: A much larger clone differs from this one at a single base, so this may be a read error. The chain couples TRBV29-1 to TRBJ2-4; 7 positions agree with TRBD1. J was trimmed by 13 bases and V by 3 bases; bases with no gene match: 15. Germline V gives CDR1 SQVTM, CDR2 ANQGSEA. The CDR3 extends over 14 amino acids. This chain's CDR3 is CSVDWAGGYDEQYF. As DNA, the CDR3 is TGCAGCGTTGACTGGGCAGGGGGATACGATGAGCAGTACTTC.

The CDR3 sequence is CSVYLTGKYEQYF. In DNA, the CDR3 is TGCAGCGTCTACTTAACAGGGAAATACGAGCAGTACTTC. The chain couples TRBV29-1 to TRBJ2-7, with a tentative D call TRBD1 (6 bases). The germline CDR1 and CDR2 sequences are SQVTM and ANQGSEA. The CDR3 is 13 residues long. V was cut by 6 bases and J by 4 bases, with 16 bases left in between.

In DNA, the CDR3 is TGTGCCAGTAGTATAGATCTTCGAGGAGGAGCCAAAAACATTCAGTACTTC. This gives the protein CASSIDLRGGAKNIQYF. This chain joins TRBV19 and TRBJ2-4; D may be TRBD2 (5 bases). Germline V gene lookup returns CDR1 LNHDA and CDR2 SQIVND (reference sequence). This CDR3 spans 17 amino acids. The ends were cut back, 0 bases at V and 0 bases at J, with 12 bases in the middle.

The gene calls are TRBV5-5 and TRBJ2-7; D is perhaps TRBD1 (6 bases). CDR1 SGHKS and CDR2 YYEKEE come from the germline V gene (reference sequence). Trimming removed 3 bases from V and 3 bases from J, with 16 bases in between. The CDR3 is 15 residues long. The CDR3 sequence is CASSWETGRGYEQYF. CDR3 nucleotide sequence: TGTGCCAGCAGCTGGGAGACAGGAAGAGGCTACGAGCAGTACTTC.

The V and J genes are TRBV29-1 and TRBJ1-2; the match to TRBD1 covers 10 bases. J lost 13 bases, V lost 6 bases, and 2 bases had no gene match. There are 9 residues in the CDR3. Germline V gene sequence: CDR1 SQVTM, CDR2 ANQGSEA. Here the CDR3 DNA reads TGCAGCGTAGGGGACAGGGGCACCTTC. It codes for CSVGDRGTF.

V and J are TRBV6-2 or TRBV6-3 and TRBJ2-5; D is ambiguous. V lost 2 bases to trimming and J lost 2 bases, with 9 bases between them. This CDR3 is 14 amino acids long. CDR1 is MNHEY, CDR2 SVGEGT, per germline. This CDR3 is CASSYHGDQETQYF. The DNA for the CDR3 is TGTGCCAGCAGTTACCATGGGGATCAAGAGACCCAGTACTTC.

This clonotype showed up just a few times. This rearrangement joins TRBV27 to TRBJ2-7; 10 nucleotides align to TRBD1. The CDR3 loop spans 15 amino acids. V dropped 8 bases and J dropped 1; count of bases not matched to a gene: 8. Per germline, CDR1 MNHEY and CDR2 SMNVEV (reference sequence). In DNA form, the CDR3 reads TGTGCCAGCGTCCCCCGGGACAGGGGTTCCTACGAGCAGTACTTC. Encoded protein: CASVPRDRGSYEQYF.

This chain uses TRBV20-1 with TRBJ2-5; perhaps TRBD1 as D (8 bases). Looked up from germline, CDR1 is DFQATT and CDR2 is SNEGSKA (reference sequence). V was cut by 3 bases and J by 5 bases, with 22 bases left in between. The CDR3 loop spans 16 amino acids. CDR3 residues: CSASGRGQATGETQYF. CDR3 sequence (DNA): TGCAGTGCTAGTGGGAGGGGACAGGCGACGGGGGAGACCCAGTACTTC.

The CDR3 nucleotides read TGTGCCAGCTCACCACGCCCGAACTACTACGAGCAGTACTTC. It specifies CASSPRPNYYEQYF. The rearrangement uses TRBV18 and TRBJ2-7; D unclear. Germline CDR1 and CDR2: KGHSH and LQKENI. CDR3 length equals 14 residues. Deletions cut 1 base from V and 3 bases from J, with 10 bases between.

This chain uses TRBV7-2 with TRBJ1-2; possibly TRBD1 for D (6 bases). Germline V CDR1 and CDR2: SGHTA, FQGNSA. This CDR3 has 14 residues. V was shortened by 5 bases and J by 4 bases, with 14 bases between the two germline ends. CDR3 coding DNA: TGTGCCAGCAGCCTCCCAGGGGTGGCCTATGGCTACACCTTC. It is translated as CASSLPGVAYGYTF.

V usage is TRBV10-3 and J usage is TRBJ1-2; D unresolved. Trimming left V 0 bases short and J 6 bases short, with 8 bases between. Per germline, CDR1 ENHRY and CDR2 SYGVKD. The CDR3 extends over 13 amino acids. The CDR3 sequence is CAISESYQNGYTF. CDR3 nucleotide sequence: TGTGCCATCAGTGAGTCGTATCAGAATGGCTACACCTTC.

Comment on this clonotype: At one of its ends the junction is not consistent with the germline gene, which may arise from a read error. The J gene is TRBJ2-3, the V gene TRBV12-3 or TRBV12-4, with D unclear. The CDR3 runs 13 residues. As DNA, the CDR3 is TGTGCCAGCAGTTTCGTCAGAGCAGATGCGCAGTATTTT. Translated, it gives CASSFVRADAQYF.

Only a few counts were recorded for this clonotype. The rearrangement links TRBV5-1 to TRBJ2-7; D call uncertain. Trimming left V 0 bases short and J 5 bases short, with 18 bases between. The germline V gene has CDR1 SGHRS and CDR2 YFSETQ. There are 16 residues in the CDR3. The CDR3 nucleotides read TGCGCCAGCAGCTTGGTGGGTAGGGCTCTGAAAAACGAGCAGTACTTC. It translates to CASSLVGRALKNEQYF.

The chain links TRBV20-1 to TRBJ2-1; 11 nucleotides align to TRBD2. V lost 3 bases to trimming and J lost 7 bases; unmatched junction nucleotides: 11. Germline V lookup: CDR1 DFQATT, CDR2 SNEGSKA (reference sequence). This CDR3 contains 16 residues. The CDR3 DNA follows: TGCAGTGCTAGGCGCCCGGGACTAGCGGACGGGAATGAGCAGTTCTTC. The encoded protein is CSARRPGLADGNEQFF.

This clonotype was counted between two and nine times. V gene TRBV7-9 combines with J gene TRBJ1-6; 7 bases map to TRBD1. V shed 3 bases, J shed 5 bases, and the junction held 1 base outside the gene matches. CDR3 length: 14 amino acids. Germline V gives CDR1 SEHNR, CDR2 FQNEAQ (reference sequence). The DNA of the CDR3 is TGTGCCAGCAGCTTCACAGGGGATAATTCACCCCTCCACTTT. Amino acid sequence: CASSFTGDNSPLHF. The complete variable domain, with remaining parts taken from reference TRBV7-9 and TRBJ1-6, reads DTGVSQNPRHKITKRGQNVTFRCDPISEHNRLYWYRQTLGQGPEFLTYFQNEAQLEKSRLLSDRFSAERPKGSFSTLEIQRTEQGDSAMYLCASSFTGDNSPLHFGNGTRLTVT.

V and J are TRBV5-5 and TRBJ2-5; D perhaps matches TRBD2 (7 bases). Germline values: CDR1 SGHKS, CDR2 YYEKEE (reference sequence). V lost 2 bases and J lost 11, with 19 bases in between. The CDR3 is 14 amino acids. CDR3 DNA sequence: TGTGCCAGCAGCTTTGGACAGCGGGGCAATGAGCAGTACTTC. This sequence encodes CASSFGQRGNEQYF.

The chain links TRBV29-1 to TRBJ2-2; possible D gene TRBD1, 5 bases. CDR1 is SQVTM and CDR2 is ANQGSEA in the germline V gene. The V end lost 4 bases, the J end lost 0 bases, and 9 bases lay between the germline ends. CDR3 length: 14 amino acids. The chain's CDR3 is CSVGPGPNTGELFF. The CDR3 DNA reads TGCAGCGTTGGACCAGGGCCGAACACCGGGGAGCTGTTTTTT.